The 2 T cell receptor beta chains presented below share a single source sample, sequenced in a study of cytomegalovirus exposure and HLA in healthy donors. PCR involved 60 Vbeta and 13 Jbeta primers. Sequenced by immunoSEQ multiplex PCR; TCRdb stores in-frame clones only, minus some. The profile shows fewer than 200,000 clones, approximately 72% of them singletons. Material for sequencing was PBMCs. The receptors derive from a man younger than 30 in good health and CMV-seronegative.

This chain connects TRBV6-5 to TRBJ2-2; 10 nucleotides line up with TRBD1. Germline V CDR1 and CDR2: MNHEY, SVGAGI. CDR3 size: 12 residues. As DNA, the CDR3 is TGTGTCCGGGACAGGGGTACCGGGGAGCTGTTTTTT. Its translation: CVRDRGTGELFF.

The chain joins TRBV7-9 to TRBJ1-2; D gene unclear. The CDR3 totals 18 residues. The germline V and J ends were trimmed by 3 bases and 3 bases, with 23 bases remaining between them. Germline assignment: CDR1 SEHNR and CDR2 FQNEAQ (reference sequence). The CDR3 DNA is TGTGCCAGCAGCTTCGTTGCAGCCCCAAGCGGCAGTCACTATGGCTACACCTTC. It specifies CASSFVAAPSGSHYGYTF.